The 6 T cell receptor beta chains reported below all come from one sample, sequenced in a study of cytomegalovirus exposure and HLA in healthy donors. The PCR was carried out with 60 Vbeta primers and 13 Jbeta primers. The protocol was immunoSEQ multiplex PCR, while the TCRdb copy is restricted to in-frame clones and leaves out a portion. The sample carries hundreds of thousands of clones, 75% to 80% recorded once. Sequencing was carried out using PBMCs. These receptor sequences come from a male donor in good health and CMV-seronegative.

This sequence joins TRBV14 and TRBJ2-2, with a possible D match to TRBD1 (5 bases). The CDR3 length is 19 residues. V was shortened by 2 bases and J by 0 bases, with 19 bases between the two germline ends. Looked up from germline, CDR1 is SGHDN and CDR2 is FVKESK. The CDR3 sequence: CASSQLMTVFTPNTGELFF. In DNA form, the CDR3 reads TGTGCCAGCAGCCAACTAATGACAGTCTTTACACCGAACACCGGGGAGCTGTTTTTT. The whole variable domain, remainder taken from reference TRBV14 and TRBJ2-2, is EAGVTQFPSHSVIEKGQTVTLRCDPISGHDNLYWYRRVMGKEIKFLLHFVKESKQDESGMPNNRFLAERTGGTYSTLKVQPAELEDSGVYFCASSQLMTVFTPNTGELFFGEGSRLTVL.

The rearrangement links TRBV5-1 to TRBJ2-3, with 8 bases matching TRBD2. Germline CDR1 and CDR2: SGHRS and YFSETQ. The V segment lost 6 bases and the J segment 3 bases; nucleotides outside the gene matches: 3. CDR3 length equals 13 residues. For the CDR3, the DNA is TGCGCCAGCACTGCGGGGGGTACAGATACGCAGTATTTT. Amino acid sequence: CASTAGGTDTQYF.

DNA of the CDR3: TGTGCCAGCAGCTTAAAGCGGGAGAGGATCTACGAGCAGTACTTC. This translates into CASSLKRERIYEQYF. The chain is built from TRBV5-4 and TRBJ2-7; 8 positions agree with TRBD2. The V gene end was trimmed by 2 bases and the J gene end by 3 bases; junction bases not matched to a gene: 7. The CDR3 sequence is 15 residues long. Per the germline V gene, CDR1 is SGHNT and CDR2 is YYREEE (reference sequence).

The chain uses TRBV7-3 and TRBJ2-4, with TRBD2 identical over 12 bases. After removal of 5 bases from V and 8 bases from J, the junction contained 7 bases not matched to a gene. CDR1 is SGHTA, CDR2 FQGTGA, per germline. The length of the CDR3 is 15 residues. CDR3 in DNA: TGTGCCAGCAGCCGACTAGCGGGAGAGGGGTACATTCAGTACTTC. Translated, it gives CASSRLAGEGYIQYF.

This chain links TRBV29-1 with TRBJ2-7; the D gene is possibly TRBD1 (5 bases). The CDR3 consists of 13 residues. Trimming took off 4 bases at V and 3 bases at J, with 13 bases between the two ends. Per the germline V gene, CDR1 is SQVTM and CDR2 is ANQGSEA. As DNA, the CDR3 is TGCAGCGTTGTCCAAGCAAGGGGCTACGAGCAGTACTTC. This gives the protein CSVVQARGYEQYF.

V gene TRBV9 combines with J gene TRBJ2-1; 8 bases are a match to TRBD1. Germline loops: CDR1 SGDLS, CDR2 YYNGEE. The length of the CDR3 is 17 residues. J lost 8 bases, V lost 4 bases, and 17 bases had no gene match. In DNA, the CDR3 is TGTGCCAGCAGCTTATCGAGTTCCGGACAGGGTTTTGATGAGCAGTTCTTC. As protein: CASSLSSSGQGFDEQFF.